The clone carrying this T cell receptor beta chain was observed once. These data come from a study of blood T cell repertoires in COVID-19. Authors' methods: Reference gene primer amplification gave estimated nucleated cell counts. Libraries were prepared by immunoSEQ multiplex PCR; TCRdb keeps only in-frame clonotypes and omits some of them. D and trimming were read from the DNA, whereas the V and J calls and clone size are those reported in that table. This repertoire shows around 190,000 clones, 70% to 80% found once; its top ten account for over 5%. Trimming at V came to 5 bases and at J to 0 bases, leaving 7 bases not matched to a gene. Germline loops: CDR1 SEHNR, CDR2 FQNEAQ (reference sequence). The CDR3 covers 16 residues. The Seattle site enrolled patients during active infection and followed them longitudinally.

V gene TRBV7-9 combines with J gene TRBJ2-3; 8 bases match TRBD2. Sample: peripheral blood. The sequence was obtained from a woman aged 40 to 50 with COVID-19, enrolled during active disease. The CDR3 here is CASSAPGTRSTDTQYF. The DNA of the CDR3 is TGTGCCAGCAGCGCCCCCGGGACTAGAAGCACAGATACGCAGTATTTT.